A single sample is the source of the 7 T cell receptor beta chains below, sequenced in a study of neurological immune-mediated disorders. Time point given: longitudinal time-point 2. TCRdb passed the 5' RACE reads through MiXCR, listing each CDR3 protein once. The sample yields tens of thousands of distinct CDR3 sequences, 4.5% to 7.5% seen once. Sequencing was carried out using PBMCs. These receptor sequences come from a woman aged 55-69 years with multiple sclerosis.

This clonotype has a count of ten or more. This chain joins TRBV5-1 and TRBJ2-5; perhaps TRBD2 as D (6 bases). There are 17 residues in the CDR3. V was trimmed by 4 bases and J by 3 bases, leaving 22 bases between them. Germline loops: CDR1 SGHRS, CDR2 YFSETQ. The CDR3 DNA sequence: TGCGCCAGCAGCGCTCTACAGATCGGGACTTCCAAAGAGACCCAGTACTTC. It translates to CASSALQIGTSKETQYF.

This clonotype was observed at least ten times. The V gene is TRBV27, the J gene TRBJ1-4; D is uncertain. The CDR3 is made up of 13 amino acids. V lost 4 bases to trimming and J lost 8 bases, with 11 bases between them. The germline CDR1 and CDR2 sequences are MNHEY and SMNVEV (reference sequence). CDR3 sequence (DNA): TGTGCCAGCAGTTCCCGGGCTTGGGAAAAACTGTTTTTT. This gives the protein CASSSRAWEKLFF. The full variable domain, rest sourced from reference TRBV27 and TRBJ1-4, is EAQVTQNPRYLITVTGKKLTVTCSQNMNHEYMSWYRQDPGLGLRQIYYSMNVEVTDKGDVPEGYKVSRKEKRNFPLILESPSPNQTSLYFCASSSRAWEKLFFGSGTQLSVL.

This clonotype occurred many times. The chain carries TRBV14 and TRBJ2-3; 9 positions match TRBD2. J gave up 4 bases and V 0 bases, and 5 bases lay outside the gene matches. The germline V gene encodes CDR1 SGHDN and CDR2 FVKESK. This CDR3 has 16 residues. The CDR3 DNA is TGTGCCAGCAGCCAAGAAGGGACTAGCAGTGCAGATACGCAGTATTTT. Translated, it gives CASSQEGTSSADTQYF.

This clonotype has at least ten counts. The gene calls are TRBV5-1 and TRBJ2-1; 8 bases align to TRBD2. Germline assignment: CDR1 SGHRS and CDR2 YFSETQ. The CDR3 is 15 residues long. With V trimmed by 5 bases and J by 1 base, 5 bases remained unmatched. The CDR3 DNA reads TGCGCCAGCAGATTACTAGCGGCTTCCTACAATGAGCAGTTCTTC. This gives the protein CASRLLAASYNEQFF.

This clonotype was detected ten times or more. V and J are TRBV12-3 or TRBV12-4 and TRBJ1-2, with D possibly TRBD1 on 5 matching bases. The CDR3 length is 14 residues. Trimming took off 7 bases at V and 2 bases at J, with 14 bases between the two ends. The CDR3 DNA is TGTGCCAGCAACCCGGCCCAGGGCAACTATGGCTACACCTTC. Protein: CASNPAQGNYGYTF.

This clonotype was detected only a few times. This chain joins TRBV20-1 and TRBJ1-5, with D perhaps TRBD1 (6 bases). CDR3 length: 16 residues. CDR1 and CDR2 from the germline V gene are DFQATT and SNEGSKA (reference sequence). Trimming cost V 5 bases and J 1 base, with 18 bases left between them. CDR3 bases: TGCAGTGCTCCGATAGGGGGAACATTAAGCAATCAGCCCCAGCATTTT. Encoded protein: CSAPIGGTLSNQPQHF.

This clonotype was seen many times. V and J are TRBV10-2 and TRBJ2-7, with D uncertain. The CDR3 is 14 amino acids. Germline assignment: CDR1 WSHSY and CDR2 SAAADI. With 3 bases removed from V and 6 bases from J, the gap between germline ends came to 15 bases. The CDR3 coding sequence is TGCGCCAGCAGTGAAGGTAGGGCAAAAAGCGAGCAGTACTTC. It yields the protein CASSEGRAKSEQYF.